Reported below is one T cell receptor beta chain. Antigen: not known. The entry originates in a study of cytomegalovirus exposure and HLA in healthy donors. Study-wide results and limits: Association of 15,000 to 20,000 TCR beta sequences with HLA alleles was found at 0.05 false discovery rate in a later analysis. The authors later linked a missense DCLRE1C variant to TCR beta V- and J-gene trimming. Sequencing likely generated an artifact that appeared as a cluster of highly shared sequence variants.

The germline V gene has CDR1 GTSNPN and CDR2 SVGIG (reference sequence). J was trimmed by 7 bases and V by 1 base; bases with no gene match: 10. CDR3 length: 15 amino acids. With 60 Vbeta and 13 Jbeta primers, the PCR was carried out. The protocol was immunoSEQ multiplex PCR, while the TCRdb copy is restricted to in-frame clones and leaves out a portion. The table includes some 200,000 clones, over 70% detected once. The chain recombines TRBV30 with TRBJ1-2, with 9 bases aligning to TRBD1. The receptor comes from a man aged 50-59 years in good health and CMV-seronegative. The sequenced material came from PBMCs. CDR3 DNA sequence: TGTGCCTGGAGTGCTATAACAGGGGGCCTCGGTGGCTACACCTTC. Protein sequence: CAWSAITGGLGGYTF.